What follows is one TCR beta chain and its context. Time point: pretreatment peripheral blood. This sample was included in a study of PD-L1 blockade in urothelial cancer. Study summary: Blood drawn 3 weeks (second dose) and 6 weeks after treatment start was analyzed.

The protocol was immunoSEQ multiplex PCR, while the TCRdb copy is restricted to in-frame clones and leaves out a portion. The data contain fewer than 65,000 clones, over 75% of them seen just once; the ten biggest clones take up 1.6%. Trimming cost V 3 bases and J 3 bases, with 9 bases left between them. The CDR3 sequence is 13 residues long. CDR1 is LNHDA and CDR2 is SQIVND in the germline V gene (reference sequence). V gene TRBV19 combines with J gene TRBJ2-7; weak D call: TRBD2 (6 bases). Sequences were derived from PBMCs, sampled around atezolizumab (anti-PD-L1) treatment. The receptor's source is a man aged 65-85 years with urothelial cancer. The CDR3 sequence is CASSMGGVYEQYF. In DNA, the CDR3 is TGTGCCAGTAGTATGGGGGGAGTCTACGAGCAGTACTTC. Full variable domain (missing parts from reference TRBV19 and TRBJ2-7): DGGITQSPKYLFRKEGQNVTLSCEQNLNHDAMYWYRQDPGQGLRLIYYSQIVNDFQKGDIAEGYSVSREKKESFPLTVTSAQKNPTAFYLCASSMGGVYEQYFGPGTRLTVT.